This T cell receptor beta chain was profiled in a study of control samples from healthy donors and cancer patients. The CDR3 loop spans 11 amino acids. With 3 bases removed from V and 2 bases from J, the gap between germline ends came to 0 bases. Germline CDR1 SGHTA, CDR2 FQGNSA. This clone has only one observation. This same CDR3 is encoded by further DNA sequences in the sample. Sequenced by immunoSEQ multiplex PCR; TCRdb stores in-frame clones only, minus some. Among approximately 100,000 clones, just over 85% were seen once, and the ten largest hold 14%. This receptor was identified in a man aged 25 to 40 in good health. The chain uses TRBV7-2 and TRBJ2-3; D remains unclear. Sequenced input: blood. The CDR3 coding sequence is TGTGCCAGCAGCTTCACAGATACGCAGTATTTT. Amino acids: CASSFTDTQYF.